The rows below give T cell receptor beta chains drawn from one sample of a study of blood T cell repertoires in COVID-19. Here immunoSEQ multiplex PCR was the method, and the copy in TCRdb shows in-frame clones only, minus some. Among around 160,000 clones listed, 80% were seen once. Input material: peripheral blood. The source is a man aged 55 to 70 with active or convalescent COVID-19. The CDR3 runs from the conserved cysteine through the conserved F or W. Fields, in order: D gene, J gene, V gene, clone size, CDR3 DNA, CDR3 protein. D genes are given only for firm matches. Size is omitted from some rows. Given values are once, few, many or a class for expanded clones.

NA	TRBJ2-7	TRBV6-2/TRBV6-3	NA	TGTGCCAGCAGTTCGGCGGCAGGGGACCCCCTACTGCAGTACTTC	CASSSAAGDPLLQYF
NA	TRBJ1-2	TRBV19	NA	TGTGCCAGCGGACAGCCGCCCAACTATGGCTACACCTTC	CASGQPPNYGYTF
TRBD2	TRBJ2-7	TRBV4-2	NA	TGTGCCAGCAGCCAGAGGACTAGCTACGAGCAGTACTTC	CASSQRTSYEQYF
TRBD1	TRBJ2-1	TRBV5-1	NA	TGCGCCAGCAGCTTGGCCATAGGGGGCCGGGACAATGAGCAGTTCTTC	CASSLAIGGRDNEQFF
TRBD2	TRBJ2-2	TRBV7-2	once	TGTGCCAGCAGCTTATATCCTAGCGGGAGCTTAGCCGGGGAGCTGTTTTTT	CASSLYPSGSLAGELFF
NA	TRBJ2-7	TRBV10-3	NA	TGTGCCATCAGTCCACGTCTTGGACAGCCGGACTCCTACGAGCAGTACTTC	CAISPRLGQPDSYEQYF
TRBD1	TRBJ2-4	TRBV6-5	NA	TGTGCCAGCAGTCCCTCTGGGACAGTGGTGAAGTACTTC	CASSPSGTVVKYF
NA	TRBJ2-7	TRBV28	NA	TGTGCCAGCACCAACCAGGGGTCCCCCTACGAGCAGTACTTC	CASTNQGSPYEQYF
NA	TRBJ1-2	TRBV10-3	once	TGTGCCATCAGTGAGGCCAGGGATTTGGACGGCTACACCTTC	CAISEARDLDGYTF
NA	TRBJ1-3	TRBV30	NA	TGTGCCTGGAGTGGAGACGAGGGGGACACCATATATTTT	CAWSGDEGDTIYF
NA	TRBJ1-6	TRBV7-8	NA	TGTGCCAGCAGCGCCCAGGGTTTGGGGAATTCACCCCTCCACTTT	CASSAQGLGNSPLHF
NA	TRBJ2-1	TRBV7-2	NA	TGTGCCAGCAGCTTAGGGGGAGGTTACAATGAGCAGTTCTTC	CASSLGGGYNEQFF
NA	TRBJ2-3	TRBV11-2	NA	TGTGCCAGCAGCTTAGACCATAGAGATACGCAGTATTTT	CASSLDHRDTQYF
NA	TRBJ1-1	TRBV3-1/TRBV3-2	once	TGTGCCAGCAGCCAAGATCAGGCAGGGCGCGCTGAAGCTTTCTTT	CASSQDQAGRAEAFF
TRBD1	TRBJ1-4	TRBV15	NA	TGTGCCACCAGCGCCAAGACAGGGGATAATCCAACTAATGAAAAACTGTTTTTT	CATSAKTGDNPTNEKLFF
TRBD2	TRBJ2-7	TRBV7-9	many	TGTGCCAGCAGCTTCGGGAGGGCCTCCTCCGAGCAGTACTTC	CASSFGRASSEQYF
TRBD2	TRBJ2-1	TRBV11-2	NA	TGTGCCAGCAGCTTAGGGGGACTAGCGGGAATGGTGAGGGATGAGCAGTTCTTC	CASSLGGLAGMVRDEQFF
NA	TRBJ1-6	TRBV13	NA	TGTGCCAGCAGCCCTCCGCGGCAGGGCTTTTCACCCCTCCACTTT	CASSPPRQGFSPLHF
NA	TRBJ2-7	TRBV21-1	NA	TGTGCCAGCAGCAAAGGGACAGGGAAATTCGGCCACGAGCAGTACTTC	CASSKGTGKFGHEQYF
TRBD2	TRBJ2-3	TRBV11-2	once	TGTGCCAGCACTATAGGGCCCAGCGGGAGCCTATGGGGATTGGATACGCAGTATTTT	CASTIGPSGSLWGLDTQYF
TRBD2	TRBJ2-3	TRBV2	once	TGTGCCAGCAGCGAAAGCTTGACTAGCGGGACTTCCCGCACAGATACGCAGTATTTT	CASSESLTSGTSRTDTQYF
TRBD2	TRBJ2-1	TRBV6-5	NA	TGTGCCAGCACCCGGGAGGGGGGCTTCTACAATGAGCAGTTCTTC	CASTREGGFYNEQFF
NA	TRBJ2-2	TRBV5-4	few	TGTGCCAGCAGCCCAGCGTCGAGGGCCGGGGAGCTGTTTTTT	CASSPASRAGELFF
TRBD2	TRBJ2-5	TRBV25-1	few	TGTGCCAGCAGTGGACGGACTGGACTAGCGGGAGGGACCCAGTACTTC	CASSGRTGLAGGTQYF
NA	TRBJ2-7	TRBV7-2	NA	TGTGCCAGCAGCTCACCCCGGCGCATGGAGGGACCCTACTACGAGCAGTACTTC	CASSSPRRMEGPYYEQYF
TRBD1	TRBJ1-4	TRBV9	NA	TGTGCCAGCAGCGAACAGGGGGCTGTTGGCGAAAAACTGTTTTTT	CASSEQGAVGEKLFF
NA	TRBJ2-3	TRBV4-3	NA	TGCGCCAGCAGCCAAGGCGGATTCACAGATACGCAGTATTTT	CASSQGGFTDTQYF
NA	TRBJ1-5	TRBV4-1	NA	TGCGCCAGCAGCCAAGATCACCCGGCGGGCAATCAGCCCCAGCATTTT	CASSQDHPAGNQPQHF
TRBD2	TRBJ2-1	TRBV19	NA	TGTGCCAGTAGTATCTTGACTAGCGGGGTCAATGAGCAGTTCTTC	CASSILTSGVNEQFF
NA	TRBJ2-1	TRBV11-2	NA	TGTGCCAGCAGCTTAGACCTCGGGGTTACGTACAATGAGCAGTTCTTC	CASSLDLGVTYNEQFF
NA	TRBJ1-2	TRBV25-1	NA	TGTGCCAGCAGTCATCCGGGACACACTTACTTC	CASSHPGHTYF
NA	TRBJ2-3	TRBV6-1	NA	TGTGCCAGCAGTGAAACCGGACAGAGCACAGATACGCAGTATTTT	CASSETGQSTDTQYF
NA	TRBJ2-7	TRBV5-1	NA	TGCGCCAGCAGCTTAACAGGGCCCTACGAGCAGTACTTC	CASSLTGPYEQYF
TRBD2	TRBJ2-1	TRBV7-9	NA	TGTGCCAGCAGCCCCTACCAGGGAACGAAGGCTAGCGGGATAAATGAGCAGTTCTTC	CASSPYQGTKASGINEQFF
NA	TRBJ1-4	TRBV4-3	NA	TGCGCCAGCAGCCATGATACAGGCGCAACTAATGAAAAACTGTTTTTT	CASSHDTGATNEKLFF
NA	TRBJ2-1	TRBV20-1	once	TGCAGTGCTAGTGCTTCCAGGGGATCCGTCGACAATGAGCAGTTCTTC	CSASASRGSVDNEQFF
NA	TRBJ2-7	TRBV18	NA	TGTGCCAGCTCACCCCCTGCGGCCTCCTACGAGCAGTACTTC	CASSPPAASYEQYF
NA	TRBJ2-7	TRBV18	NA	TGTGCCAGCTCACCCCTTCCGGTGGACGAGCAGTACTTC	CASSPLPVDEQYF
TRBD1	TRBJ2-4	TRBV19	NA	TGTGCCAGTAGTCTCCGGGACAGGGACGTTCAGTACTTC	CASSLRDRDVQYF
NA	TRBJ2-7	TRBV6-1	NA	TGTGCCAGCAGTGAAATCTTGCAGGGGTCTTACTACGAGCAGTACTTC	CASSEILQGSYYEQYF
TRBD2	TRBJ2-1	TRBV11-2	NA	TGTGCCAGCAGCCCGGGGACTAGCGGACTCAATGAGCAGTTCTTC	CASSPGTSGLNEQFF
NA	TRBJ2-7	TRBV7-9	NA	TGTGCCAGCAGCTTAGTGCGGGGAGCCTACGAGCAGTACTTC	CASSLVRGAYEQYF
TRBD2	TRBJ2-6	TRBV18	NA	TGTGCCAGCTCACCGCTAGGACTAGCGGGAGTATCGGGGGCCAACGTCCTGACTTTC	CASSPLGLAGVSGANVLTF
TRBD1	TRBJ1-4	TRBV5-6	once	TGTGCCAGCAGCTTGGGGACAGGGTTCAGAGAAGAAAAACTGTTTTTT	CASSLGTGFREEKLFF